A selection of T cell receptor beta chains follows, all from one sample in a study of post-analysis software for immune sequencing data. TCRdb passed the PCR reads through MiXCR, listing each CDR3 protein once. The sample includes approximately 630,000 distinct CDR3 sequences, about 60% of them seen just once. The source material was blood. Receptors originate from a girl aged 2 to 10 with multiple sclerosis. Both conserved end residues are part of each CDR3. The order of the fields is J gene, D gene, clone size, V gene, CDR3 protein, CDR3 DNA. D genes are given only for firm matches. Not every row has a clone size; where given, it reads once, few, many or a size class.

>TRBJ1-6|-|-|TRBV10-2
CASMGRSYNSPLHF
TGCGCCAGCATGGGTCGCTCCTATAATTCACCCCTCCACTTT
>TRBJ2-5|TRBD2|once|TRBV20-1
CSALAGVGQETQYF
TGCAGTGCTTTAGCGGGAGTGGGTCAAGAGACCCAGTACTTC
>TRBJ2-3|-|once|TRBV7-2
CASSLARVDTDTQYF
TGTGCCAGCAGCTTAGCGCGGGTAGATACAGATACGCAGTATTTT
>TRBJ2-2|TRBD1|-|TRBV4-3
CASSQNPGQGNTGELFF
TGCGCCAGCAGCCAAAATCCGGGACAGGGAAACACCGGGGAGCTGTTTTTT
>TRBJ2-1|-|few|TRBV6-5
CASRIRGVTFF
TGTGCCAGCAGAATTAGGGGGGTGACGTTCTTC
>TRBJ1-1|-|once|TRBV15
CATSSLLDPRGDTEAFF
TGTGCCACCAGCAGTCTCCTGGACCCACGAGGTGACACTGAAGCTTTCTTT
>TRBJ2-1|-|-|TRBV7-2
CASSLGAGSSYNEQFF
TGTGCCAGCAGCTTAGGGGCGGGGAGCTCCTACAATGAGCAGTTCTTC
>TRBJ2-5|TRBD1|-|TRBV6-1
CASTADRGDETQYF
TGTGCCAGCACCGCTGACAGGGGGGACGAGACCCAGTACTTC
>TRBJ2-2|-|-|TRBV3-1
CASSQEGLVGGTGELFF
TGTGCCAGCAGCCAAGAAGGGCTAGTAGGGGGCACCGGGGAGCTGTTTTTT
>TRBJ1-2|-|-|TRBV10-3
CAISANYGYTF
TGTGCCATCTCAGCTAACTATGGCTACACCTTC
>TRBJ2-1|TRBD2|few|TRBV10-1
CANSEGLAGVNNEQFF
TGCGCCAACAGTGAGGGACTAGCGGGAGTCAACAATGAGCAGTTCTTC
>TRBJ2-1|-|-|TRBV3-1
CASSQDWKRGGGNEQFF
TGTGCCAGCAGCCAAGATTGGAAGAGAGGGGGGGGAAATGAGCAGTTCTTC
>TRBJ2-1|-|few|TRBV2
CASSGPTSPNEQFF
TGTGCCAGCAGCGGCCCCACCAGTCCCAATGAGCAGTTCTTC
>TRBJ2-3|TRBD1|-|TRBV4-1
CASSQGTGRDTQYF
TGCGCCAGCAGCCAAGGGACAGGGAGGGATACGCAGTATTTT
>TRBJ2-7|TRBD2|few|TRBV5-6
CASSGMREGSYEQYF
TGTGCCAGCAGCGGTATGCGGGAGGGATCCTACGAGCAGTACTTC
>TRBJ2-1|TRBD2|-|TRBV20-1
CSASAAGGSYNEQFF
TGCAGTGCTAGTGCGGCGGGAGGGTCCTACAATGAGCAGTTCTTC
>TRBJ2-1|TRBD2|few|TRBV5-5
CASSLARTSGRARNEQFF
TGTGCCAGCAGCTTGGCCCGAACTAGCGGGAGGGCGCGCAATGAGCAGTTCTTC
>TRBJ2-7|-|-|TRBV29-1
CSALTSLNSYEQYF
TGCAGCGCCCTTACTAGCCTCAATTCCTACGAGCAGTACTTC
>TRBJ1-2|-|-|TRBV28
CASSPGHFVFDTF
TGTGCCAGCAGCCCGGGACATTTCGTCTTTGACACCTTC
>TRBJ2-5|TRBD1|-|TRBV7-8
CASSSQAGGMVETQYF
TGTGCCAGCAGCTCCCAGGCAGGGGGCATGGTAGAGACCCAGTACTTC
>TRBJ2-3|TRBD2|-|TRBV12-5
CASSPVSGREVDTQYF
TGTGCTAGTAGCCCGGTGAGCGGGAGGGAGGTAGATACGCAGTATTTT
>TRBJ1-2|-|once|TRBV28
CASSPPNQGNGYTF
TGTGCCAGCAGTCCTCCCAATCAGGGGAATGGCTACACCTTC
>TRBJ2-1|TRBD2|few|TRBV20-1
CSARDYRLAGVRAYNEQFF
TGCAGTGCTAGAGATTATCGTCTGGCGGGAGTAAGAGCCTACAATGAGCAGTTCTTC
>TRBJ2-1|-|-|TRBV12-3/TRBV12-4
CASRTRDSYNEQFF
TGTGCCAGCAGAACCAGGGACTCCTACAATGAGCAGTTCTTC
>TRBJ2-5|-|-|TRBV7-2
CASSLAGGANQETQYF
TGTGCCAGCAGCTTAGCGGGCGGGGCCAACCAAGAGACCCAGTACTTC
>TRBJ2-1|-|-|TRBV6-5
CASTPRAGDNEQCF
TGTGCCAGCACCCCCAGGGCGGGTGACAATGAGCAGTGCTTC
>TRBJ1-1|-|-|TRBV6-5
CASSSPHNTEAFF
TGTGCCAGCAGTTCTCCGCATAACACTGAAGCTTTCTTT
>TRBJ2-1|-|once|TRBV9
CASSVQIEIYNEQFF
TGTGCCAGCAGCGTACAGATTGAGATTTACAATGAGCAGTTCTTC
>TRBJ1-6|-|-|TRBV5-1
CASSLTTANNSPLHF
TGCGCCAGCAGCCTGACGACAGCAAACAATTCACCCCTCCACTTT
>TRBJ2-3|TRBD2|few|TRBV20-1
CSATALAGPDTQYF
TGCAGTGCGACGGCACTAGCGGGTCCCGATACGCAGTATTTT
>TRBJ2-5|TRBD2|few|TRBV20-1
CSATSGGAKETQYF
TGCAGCGCGACTAGCGGGGGGGCAAAAGAGACCCAGTACTTC
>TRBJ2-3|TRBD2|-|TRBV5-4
CASSRAGEVGGDTQYF
TGTGCCAGCAGCAGAGCGGGAGAGGTTGGTGGAGATACGCAGTATTTT
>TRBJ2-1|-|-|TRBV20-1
CSAREVYGEQFF
TGCAGTGCGAGAGAGGTTTATGGCGAGCAGTTCTTC
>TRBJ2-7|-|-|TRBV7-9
CASSRLQGEQYF
TGTGCCAGCAGCCGCCTCCAGGGCGAGCAGTACTTC
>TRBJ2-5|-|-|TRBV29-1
CSGKTTEETQYF
TGCAGCGGTAAGACGACGGAAGAGACCCAGTACTTC
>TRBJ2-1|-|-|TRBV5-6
CASSWEGDLGNEQFF
TGTGCCAGCAGCTGGGAAGGGGATTTGGGCAATGAGCAGTTCTTC
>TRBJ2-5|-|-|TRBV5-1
CASSFGGVSRTQYF
TGCGCCAGCAGCTTCGGCGGGGTCTCTCGAACCCAGTACTTC
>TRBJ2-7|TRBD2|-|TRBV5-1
CASSVTSGRYEQYF
TGCGCTAGCAGCGTGACTAGCGGGAGGTACGAGCAGTACTTC
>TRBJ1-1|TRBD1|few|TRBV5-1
CASSRTGLDTEAFF
TGCGCCAGCAGCCGGACAGGGCTTGACACTGAAGCTTTCTTT
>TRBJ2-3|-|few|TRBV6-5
CASSYGRGGGTQYF
TGTGCCAGCAGTTACGGGAGAGGTGGGGGTACGCAGTATTTT
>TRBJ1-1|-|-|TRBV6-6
CASSRTDSGNTEAFF
TGTGCCAGCAGTAGGACGGACAGCGGGAACACTGAAGCTTTCTTT
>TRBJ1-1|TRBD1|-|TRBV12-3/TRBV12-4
CASSLGVGQRNTEAFF
TGTGCCAGCAGTTTAGGGGTGGGACAGCGGAACACTGAAGCTTTCTTT
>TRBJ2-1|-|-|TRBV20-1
CSPYVGEQFF
TGCAGTCCTTACGTAGGTGAGCAGTTCTTC
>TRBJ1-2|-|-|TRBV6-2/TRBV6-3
CASSRPEDLHYGYTF
TGTGCCAGCAGCCGTCCAGAGGACCTTCACTATGGCTACACCTTC
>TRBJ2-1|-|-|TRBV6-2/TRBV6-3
CVTADRRGFNEQFF
TGTGTCACCGCAGACAGGCGGGGGTTCAATGAGCAGTTCTTC